This TCR beta chain is drawn from a study of blood T cell repertoires in COVID-19. The table lists this clone with a count of one. Repertoires were generated with immunoSEQ multiplex PCR, while TCRdb's copy carries only in-frame clones and drops some. The data hold about 280,000 clones, with roughly nine tenths observed a single time. From germline, CDR1 is MNHEY and CDR2 SMNVEV (reference sequence). Trimming stripped 6 bases from V and 2 bases from J, with 14 bases between. The CDR3 runs to 15 residues. The material sequenced was PBMCs or T cells enriched from blood (not recorded which). The genes are TRBV27 and TRBJ1-5, with a weak D call TRBD1 (5 bases). This clonotype originated in a woman aged 60-70 years who had recovered from COVID-19. CDR3 amino acids: CASRQGQAGNQPQHF. The CDR3 nucleotides read TGTGCCAGCAGGCAGGGTCAGGCGGGCAATCAGCCCCAGCATTTT.